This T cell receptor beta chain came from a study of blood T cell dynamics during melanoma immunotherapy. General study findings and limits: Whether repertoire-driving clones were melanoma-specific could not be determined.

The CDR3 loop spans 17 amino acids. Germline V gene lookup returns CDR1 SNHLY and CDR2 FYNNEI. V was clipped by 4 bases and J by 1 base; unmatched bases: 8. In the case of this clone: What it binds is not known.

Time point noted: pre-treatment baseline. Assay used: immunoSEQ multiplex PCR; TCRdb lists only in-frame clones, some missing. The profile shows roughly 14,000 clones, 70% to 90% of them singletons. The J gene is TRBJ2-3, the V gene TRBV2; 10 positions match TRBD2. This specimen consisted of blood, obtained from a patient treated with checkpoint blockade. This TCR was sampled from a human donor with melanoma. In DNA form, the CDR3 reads TGTGCCAGCAGTGTGCGAGTTCTAGCGGGGGGCACAGATACGCAGTATTTT. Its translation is CASSVRVLAGGTDTQYF.